This entry is about one T cell receptor beta chain. The antigen is undetermined. Specified time point: healthy volunteer bleed at 2 weeks. It was unfractionated whole blood from which total RNA was extracted. This record belongs to a study of human T cells and chemical hapten exposure. Whole-study findings and limits: High-frequency TCRs, those above 1 in 1000, stayed the same after DPC sensitization.

The CDR3 has 13 amino acids. With 4 bases removed from V and 10 bases from J, the gap between germline ends came to 18 bases. CDR1 is GTSNPN, CDR2 SVGIG, per germline (reference sequence). What the library attached to individual cDNA molecules were unique molecular identifiers. One entry per CDR3 protein results from TCRdb running MiXCR on the RACE reads. The sample consists of just over 90,000 distinct CDR3 sequences, around 8.8% of them appearing once. The V call is TRBV30, the J call TRBJ2-3, with D possibly TRBD2 on 6 matching bases. This sequence was found in a female donor in good health. Some clones in this sample may be carry-over from other donors' samples. The sequenced material came from whole blood. As DNA, the CDR3 is TGTGCCTGGACCCCACGGGACTCCGAGTCGCAGTATTTT. Its translation is CAWTPRDSESQYF.